This T cell receptor (beta chain) was recorded in a study of cytomegalovirus exposure and HLA in healthy donors. About the study: Earlier, 100 million or so unique TCR beta sequences were recovered from around 180 million T cells by an analysis. An early release of data contained 75 million to 100 million unique TCRs, which came from HLA-typed donors. Study findings and constraints: Because they were indistinguishable, some V segments, including TRBV6-2 and TRBV6-3, were excluded.

With regard to this clone: Its target is unknown.

Healthy individuals who donated bone marrow served as the donors. This PCR relied on a set of 60 Vbeta primers and 13 Jbeta primers. This table comes from immunoSEQ multiplex PCR, and its TCRdb copy is limited to in-frame clones, with some not included. The sample has 70,000 or so clones, and its top ten clones hold around 5%. The CDR3 is 13 amino acids. Germline CDR1 and CDR2: LNHDA and SQIVND (reference sequence). With 2 bases removed from V and 7 bases from J, the gap between germline ends came to 11 bases. The chain employs TRBV19 and TRBJ2-5; maybe TRBD1 (5 bases). Material for sequencing was PBMCs. The sequence came from a man aged 40-50 years in good health and CMV-seronegative. This chain's CDR3 is CASSIIREGTQYF. CDR3 bases: TGTGCCAGTAGTATAATCAGGGAAGGGACCCAGTACTTC.